This T cell receptor beta chain emerged from a study of T cells in Graves' hyperthyroidism and ophthalmopathy. This clonotype has only a few counts. The length of the CDR3 is 14 residues. The germline V gene has CDR1 MNHNS and CDR2 SASEGT. The trim removed 2 bases at V and 8 bases at J, leaving 8 bases unmatched. It was RNA transcripts that yielded the amplified TCR beta CDR3 regions. Primed by the HTBI set, a first-round RT-PCR was run on the TCR CDR3. One entry per CDR3 protein results from TCRdb running MiXCR on the multiplex PCR reads. The profile shows 500,000 to 650,000 distinct CDR3 sequences, about 14% of them singletons.

The sequenced sample consisted of blood. The clonotype comes from a woman aged 50 to 60 with Graves' ophthalmopathy. The chain couples TRBV6-1 to TRBJ1-2; 7 nucleotides match TRBD1. CDR3 region: CASSERQGSGGYTF. CDR3 nucleotide sequence: TGTGCCAGCAGTGAACGACAGGGCTCTGGAGGCTACACCTTC.